These 8 T cell receptor beta chains came from one sample sequenced in a study of blood T cell repertoires in COVID-19. Clones were read by immunoSEQ multiplex PCR, and TCRdb kept only the in-frame ones, dropping some. The sample has 110,000 to 150,000 clones, about 85% seen once; the top ten hold 4% to 5%. Sequencing was carried out using peripheral blood. These receptors were collected from an older woman with COVID-19, enrolled during active disease.

V is TRBV9 and J is TRBJ2-1, with 7 bases lining up with TRBD2. CDR1 and CDR2 from the germline V gene are SGDLS and YYNGEE. This CDR3 is 14 amino acids long. The junction had 10 bases not matched to a gene; V was cut back by 4 bases and J by 9 bases. CDR3 in DNA: TGTGCCAGCAGCCCCCGGGGGAGGGTATCTGAGCAGTTCTTC. Protein product: CASSPRGRVSEQFF.

V and J are TRBV7-2 and TRBJ2-2, with 12 bases aligning to TRBD2. This CDR3 is 16 amino acids long. Germline V gene sequence: CDR1 SGHTA, CDR2 FQGNSA. Unmatched junction bases numbered 1, after V lost 4 bases and J lost 1 base. The CDR3 DNA is TGTGCCAGCAGCTCGACTAGCGGGGGGAACACCGGGGAGCTGTTTTTT. The encoded protein is CASSSTSGGNTGELFF. Full variable domain (missing parts from reference TRBV7-2 and TRBJ2-2): GAGVSQSPSNKVTEKGKDVELRCDPISGHTALYWYRQSLGQGLEFLIYFQGNSAPDKSGLPSDRFSAERTGGSVSTLTIQRTQQEDSAVYLCASSSTSGGNTGELFFGEGSRLTVL.

This clone showed up many times. The chain couples TRBV4-1 to TRBJ1-4, with 8 nucleotides matching TRBD1. V lost 4 bases and J lost 3; bases outside the gene matches: 4. From germline, CDR1 is MGHRA and CDR2 YSYEKL. The CDR3 consists of 15 residues. The CDR3 here is CASSLIQGANEKLFF. The DNA of the CDR3 is TGCGCCAGCAGCCTAATACAGGGGGCTAATGAAAAACTGTTTTTT.

V and J are TRBV10-3 and TRBJ2-2, with 8 bases lining up with TRBD2. The V and J ends lost 5 bases and 1 base, in that order; junction bases with no gene match: 0. CDR1 and CDR2 (germline): ENHRY, SYGVKD. The CDR3 is 14 residues long. The CDR3 here is CAISSGGNTGELFF. The CDR3 region has the DNA TGTGCCATCAGTAGCGGGGGGAACACCGGGGAGCTGTTTTTT.

This sequence joins TRBV7-3 and TRBJ2-2, with TRBD1 matching 9 bases. The CDR3 runs 16 residues. V was clipped by 5 bases and J by 6 bases; unmatched bases: 10. Germline CDR1 and CDR2: SGHTA and FQGTGA. CDR3 sequence: CASSQGGTGPPGELFF. Written as DNA, the CDR3 is TGTGCCAGCAGCCAAGGGGGGACAGGGCCACCCGGGGAGCTGTTTTTT.

This rearrangement joins TRBV19 to TRBJ1-4; TRBD1 matches at 9 bases. Trimming at V came to 6 bases and at J to 5 bases, leaving 7 bases not matched to a gene. The V gene's germline CDR1 is LNHDA and CDR2 SQIVND (reference sequence). This CDR3 spans 15 amino acids. CDR3 bases: TGTGCCAGTAGACGATTGACAGGGGGAAATGAAAAACTGTTTTTT. It specifies CASRRLTGGNEKLFF.

The V gene is TRBV2, the J gene TRBJ1-1; 8 nucleotides agree with TRBD1. V dropped 6 bases and J dropped 7; count of bases not matched to a gene: 10. The CDR3 runs to 14 residues. CDR1 and CDR2 (germline): SNHLY, FYNNEI. In nucleotides, the CDR3 is TGTGCCAGCAGGCCCCTCGGACAGGGCTTTGAAGCTTTCTTT. Translated: CASRPLGQGFEAFF. Full variable domain (rest looked up from reference TRBV2 and TRBJ1-1): EPEVTQTPSHQVTQMGQEVILRCVPISNHLYFYWYRQILGQKVEFLVSFYNNEISEKSEIFDDQFSVERPDGSNFTLKIRSTKLEDSAMYFCASRPLGQGFEAFFGQGTRLTVV.

CDR3 sequence: CASSPRPRTPNTGELFF. DNA of the CDR3: TGTGCCAGCTCACCGAGGCCTAGGACACCGAACACCGGGGAGCTGTTTTTT. This chain joins TRBV18 and TRBJ2-2, with D possibly being TRBD1 (5 bases). The V gene's germline CDR1 is KGHSH and CDR2 LQKENI. V was shortened by 3 bases and J by 0 bases, with 14 bases between the two germline ends. The CDR3 totals 17 residues.